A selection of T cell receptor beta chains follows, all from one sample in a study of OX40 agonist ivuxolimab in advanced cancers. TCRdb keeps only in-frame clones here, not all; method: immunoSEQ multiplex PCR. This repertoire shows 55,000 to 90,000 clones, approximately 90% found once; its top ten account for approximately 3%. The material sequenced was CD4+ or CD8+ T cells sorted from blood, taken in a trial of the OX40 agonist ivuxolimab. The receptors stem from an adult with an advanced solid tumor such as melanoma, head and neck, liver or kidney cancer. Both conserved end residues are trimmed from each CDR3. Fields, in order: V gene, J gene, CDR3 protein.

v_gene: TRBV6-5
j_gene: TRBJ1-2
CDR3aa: ASSYFRGSNYGYT

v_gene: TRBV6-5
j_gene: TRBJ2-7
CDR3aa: ASSYSGRGPYEQY

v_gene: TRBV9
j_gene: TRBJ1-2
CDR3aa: ASSVQGNYGYT

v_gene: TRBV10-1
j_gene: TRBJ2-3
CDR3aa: ASSARLAGNTDTQY

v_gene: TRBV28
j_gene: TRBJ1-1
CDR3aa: ASTTLNTEAF

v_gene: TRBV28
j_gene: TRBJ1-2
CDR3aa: ASIPQGNYGYT

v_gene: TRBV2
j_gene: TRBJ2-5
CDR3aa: ASSQRTGWETQY

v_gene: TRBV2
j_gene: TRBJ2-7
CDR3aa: ASRMGALSYEQY

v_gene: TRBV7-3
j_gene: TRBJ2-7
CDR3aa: ASSPTGAYEQY

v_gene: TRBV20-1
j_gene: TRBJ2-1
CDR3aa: SAMRGAEQF

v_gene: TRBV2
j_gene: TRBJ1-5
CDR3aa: ASSRQANNQPQH

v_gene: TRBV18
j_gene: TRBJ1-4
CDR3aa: ASSPPDGGATNEKLF

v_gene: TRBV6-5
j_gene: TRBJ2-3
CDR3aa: ASGSRGMPDTQY

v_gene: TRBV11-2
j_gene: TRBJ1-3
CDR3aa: ASSLDRAGNTIY

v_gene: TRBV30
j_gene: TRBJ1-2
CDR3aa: AWSPGDYGYT

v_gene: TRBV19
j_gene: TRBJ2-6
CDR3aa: ASTPGQLRANVLT

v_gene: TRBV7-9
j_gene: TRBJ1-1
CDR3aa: ASNGRQMNTEAF

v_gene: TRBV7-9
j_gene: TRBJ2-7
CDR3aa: ASSSGDRAGEQY

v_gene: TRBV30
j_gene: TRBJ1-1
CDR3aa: AWSVRGRTEAF

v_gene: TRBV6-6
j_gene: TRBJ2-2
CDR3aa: ASTTARGLGTGELF

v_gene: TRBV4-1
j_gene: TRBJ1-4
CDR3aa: ASSQGKGDEKLF

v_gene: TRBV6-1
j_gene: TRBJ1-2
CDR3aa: ASSESVRYGYT

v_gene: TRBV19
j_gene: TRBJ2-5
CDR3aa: ASSITRGGTKTQY

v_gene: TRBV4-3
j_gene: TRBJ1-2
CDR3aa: ASSALSQMNYGYT

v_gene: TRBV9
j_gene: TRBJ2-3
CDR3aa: ASSVRSGALPSTDTQY